This T cell receptor beta chain derives from a study of OX40 agonist ivuxolimab in advanced cancers. TCRdb's table, derived via immunoSEQ multiplex PCR, lists solely in-frame clones and lacks some. The sample includes around 68,000 clones, under 95% of them seen just once. Study findings and constraints: More expanded clones were seen, on average, in CD8+ T cells than in CD4+.

The ends were cut back, 5 bases at V and 6 bases at J, with 15 bases in the middle. This CDR3 comprises 14 residues. CDR1 is SGHKS and CDR2 is YYEKEE in the germline V gene (reference sequence). Remarks on this clone: Its target is unknown.

The chain links TRBV5-5 to TRBJ2-1; D is perhaps TRBD2 (6 bases). Sequencing was performed on CD4+ or CD8+ T cells sorted from blood, taken in a trial of the OX40 agonist ivuxolimab. This TCR derives from an adult with an advanced solid tumor such as melanoma, head and neck, liver or kidney cancer. In nucleotides, the CDR3 is TGTGCCAGCAGGGACTACCAAGCCGGCAATGAGCAGTTCTTC. It is translated as CASRDYQAGNEQFF.